Listed below are T cell receptor beta chains from one sample, sequenced in a study of control samples from healthy donors and cancer patients. Profiled with immunoSEQ multiplex PCR; TCRdb holds only in-frame clones, not every one. The table includes about 160,000 clones, 90% to 95% detected once. The source material was PBMCs. The receptors derive from a man in his fifties or sixties with colorectal cancer. The CDR3 runs from the conserved cysteine through the conserved F or W. The D gene is left open where the match is weak. Clone size appears in some rows only: once, few, many, or a class for an expanded clone.

J: TRBJ2-7; D: -; length: 12; V: TRBV21-1; size: once; DNA: TGTGCCAGCAGCAAAGAAGGGCACGAGCAGTACTTC; CDR3: CASSKEGHEQYF
J: TRBJ2-1; D: TRBD1; length: 17; V: TRBV4-3; size: -; DNA: TGCGCCAGCAGCCAAGATGGACAGGGGAGCTCCTACAATGAGCAGTTCTTC; CDR3: CASSQDGQGSSYNEQFF
J: TRBJ2-1; D: -; length: 11; V: TRBV5-6; size: -; DNA: TGTGCCAGTAAGAACCACAATGAGCAGTTCTTC; CDR3: CASKNHNEQFF
J: TRBJ2-3; D: TRBD2; length: 17; V: TRBV7-2; size: -; DNA: TGTGCCAGCAGCTCCCGACTAGCGGGGGGCCACACAGATACGCAGTATTTT; CDR3: CASSSRLAGGHTDTQYF
J: TRBJ2-7; D: -; length: 15; V: TRBV6-2/TRBV6-3; size: -; DNA: TGTGCCAGCAGTTACTCGGAACAGGCCCCCTACGAGCAGTACTTC; CDR3: CASSYSEQAPYEQYF
J: TRBJ1-1; D: -; length: 10; V: TRBV2; size: -; DNA: TGTGCCAGCAGTGGGGACGGGGTGGTCTTT; CDR3: CASSGDGVVF
J: TRBJ1-1; D: -; length: 12; V: TRBV2; size: -; DNA: TGTGCCAGTTTACCCGACAGCCTTGAAGCTTTCTTT; CDR3: CASLPDSLEAFF
J: TRBJ1-6; D: TRBD1; length: 15; V: TRBV7-9; size: -; DNA: TGTGCCAGCAGCCCCAGGGGACAGGGTAATTCACCCCTCCACTTT; CDR3: CASSPRGQGNSPLHF
J: TRBJ2-5; D: TRBD2; length: 15; V: TRBV7-2; size: -; DNA: TGTGCCAGCAGCTTAGCCGGGGGGGTCCAAGAGACCCAGTACTTC; CDR3: CASSLAGGVQETQYF
J: TRBJ1-2; D: -; length: 12; V: TRBV6-5; size: -; DNA: TGTGCCAGCAGCCTGGGAAACTATGGCTACACCTTC; CDR3: CASSLGNYGYTF
J: TRBJ1-1; D: -; length: 13; V: TRBV9; size: -; DNA: TGTGCCAGCACCTTAGGGGCGAACACTGAAGCTTTCTTT; CDR3: CASTLGANTEAFF
J: TRBJ2-7; D: -; length: 13; V: TRBV6-5; size: -; DNA: TGTGCCAGCGCTAGGTCACCGAACTACGAGCAGTACTTC; CDR3: CASARSPNYEQYF
J: TRBJ1-2; D: -; length: 12; V: TRBV19; size: once; DNA: TGTGCCAGTCACGACGGGCGGGACGGCTACACCTTC; CDR3: CASHDGRDGYTF
J: TRBJ1-1; D: TRBD1; length: 13; V: TRBV5-4; size: -; DNA: TGTGCCAGCAGCTTAAGGGGGCTCCCTGAAGCTTTCTTT; CDR3: CASSLRGLPEAFF
J: TRBJ2-1; D: -; length: 15; V: TRBV5-1; size: -; DNA: TGCGCCAGCAGCTTGGCAGGGGATATTTTTGATGAGCAGTTCTTC; CDR3: CASSLAGDIFDEQFF
J: TRBJ1-2; D: -; length: 12; V: TRBV28; size: -; DNA: TGTGCCAGCAGTGCGTCCGTACATGGCTACACCTTC; CDR3: CASSASVHGYTF
J: TRBJ2-1; D: -; length: 13; V: TRBV12-3/TRBV12-4; size: -; DNA: TGTGCCAGCAGTTTAGAGTGGACAAATGAGCAGTTCTTC; CDR3: CASSLEWTNEQFF
J: TRBJ1-1; D: TRBD1; length: 15; V: TRBV6-6; size: -; DNA: TGTGCCAGCAGGCTGACAGGGGGCCGGAACACTGAAGCTTTCTTT; CDR3: CASRLTGGRNTEAFF
J: TRBJ2-3; D: -; length: 12; V: TRBV12-3/TRBV12-4; size: -; DNA: TGTGCCAGCAGCCGACCCTTGGGTACGCAGTATTTT; CDR3: CASSRPLGTQYF
J: TRBJ1-6; D: -; length: 14; V: TRBV9; size: -; DNA: TGTGCCAGCAGCGTAAGACAGCTAAATTCACCCCTCCACTTT; CDR3: CASSVRQLNSPLHF
J: TRBJ1-1; D: TRBD1; length: 15; V: TRBV4-3; size: -; DNA: TGCGCCAGCAGCCGGTCGGACAGGCGGGACACTGAAGCTTTCTTT; CDR3: CASSRSDRRDTEAFF
J: TRBJ1-3; D: -; length: 15; V: TRBV19; size: -; DNA: TGTGCCAGTACCGGGACTGGGAGCTCTGGAAACACCATATATTTT; CDR3: CASTGTGSSGNTIYF
J: TRBJ2-1; D: TRBD1; length: 15; V: TRBV6-2/TRBV6-3; size: -; DNA: TGTGCCAGCAGTCGGTCGGGACAGGTGGGGAATGAGCAGTTCTTC; CDR3: CASSRSGQVGNEQFF
J: TRBJ1-4; D: -; length: 15; V: TRBV19; size: -; DNA: TGTGCCAGTAGTATAATAGTTTCGACTAATGAAAAACTGTTTTTT; CDR3: CASSIIVSTNEKLFF
J: TRBJ1-1; D: -; length: 16; V: TRBV4-2; size: -; DNA: TGTGCCAGCAGCCAAGATTTAGGACAGATGAACACTGAAGCTTTCTTT; CDR3: CASSQDLGQMNTEAFF
J: TRBJ1-1; D: -; length: 13; V: TRBV4-1; size: once; DNA: TGCGCCAGCAGCCAAGTGGGGAACACTGAAGCTTTCTTT; CDR3: CASSQVGNTEAFF
J: TRBJ1-5; D: -; length: 16; V: TRBV30; size: -; DNA: TGTGCCTGGAGCAAAACCCCTACAGGGTACAATCAGCCCCAGCATTTT; CDR3: CAWSKTPTGYNQPQHF
J: TRBJ1-4; D: -; length: 17; V: TRBV4-3; size: -; DNA: TGCGCCAGCAGCCCAGGAGTACTTCAGGGGACTAATGAAAAACTGTTTTTT; CDR3: CASSPGVLQGTNEKLFF
J: TRBJ2-7; D: -; length: 17; V: TRBV10-3; size: once; DNA: TGTGCCATCAGTGACACCTTGTTTAACTCCCAAGCCTACGAGCAGTACTTC; CDR3: CAISDTLFNSQAYEQYF
J: TRBJ1-1; D: -; length: 15; V: TRBV5-4; size: -; DNA: TGTGCCAGCAGCCCACCACAGGGCGGAAGGACTGAAGCTTTCTTT; CDR3: CASSPPQGGRTEAFF
J: TRBJ2-3; D: TRBD2; length: 15; V: TRBV5-1; size: -; DNA: TGCGCCAGCAGTAGAGCGGGGGCGACCACAGATACGCAGTATTTT; CDR3: CASSRAGATTDTQYF
J: TRBJ1-1; D: -; length: 14; V: TRBV18; size: -; DNA: TGTGCCAGCTCACCAAGGGAGGGTCCCACTGAAGCTTTCTTT; CDR3: CASSPREGPTEAFF
J: TRBJ2-1; D: TRBD2; length: 16; V: TRBV2; size: -; DNA: TGTGCCAGCACCCTGACTAGCGGGGGTCAGGGCAATGAGCAGTTCTTC; CDR3: CASTLTSGGQGNEQFF
J: TRBJ2-3; D: -; length: 13; V: TRBV29-1; size: -; DNA: TGCAGCGTTGAACCCGCCGGTCGAGATACGCAGTATTTT; CDR3: CSVEPAGRDTQYF
J: TRBJ2-7; D: -; length: 14; V: TRBV9; size: -; DNA: TGTGCCAGCAGCGTAGGAACAGCCTCCTACGAGCAGTACTTC; CDR3: CASSVGTASYEQYF
J: TRBJ2-1; D: TRBD2; length: 15; V: TRBV9; size: -; DNA: TGTGCCAGCAGCGTAGCCAGCGGGGGCTACAATGAGCAGTTCTTC; CDR3: CASSVASGGYNEQFF
J: TRBJ1-2; D: TRBD1; length: 14; V: TRBV20-1; size: -; DNA: TGCAGTGCTAGTCCGGGACAGGGGGCGATTGGCTACACCTTC; CDR3: CSASPGQGAIGYTF
J: TRBJ2-2; D: -; length: 13; V: TRBV5-5; size: -; DNA: TGTGCCGGAGGGAGAGGGGACACCGGGGAGCTGTTTTTT; CDR3: CAGGRGDTGELFF
J: TRBJ1-2; D: -; length: 14; V: TRBV5-4; size: -; DNA: TGTGCCAGCAGAATCGAGACAGGTTCCTATGGCTACACCTTC; CDR3: CASRIETGSYGYTF
J: TRBJ2-2; D: TRBD2; length: 15; V: TRBV9; size: -; DNA: TGTGCCAGCAGTCTAGCGGGGCAGAACACCGGGGAGCTGTTTTTT; CDR3: CASSLAGQNTGELFF
J: TRBJ1-1; D: -; length: 18; V: TRBV11-3; size: once; DNA: TGTGCCAGCAGCTTAGAAGGCGGGCCCGGGGCGCCAGGGCCTGAAGCTTTCTTT; CDR3: CASSLEGGPGAPGPEAFF
J: TRBJ1-1; D: -; length: 14; V: TRBV6-6; size: -; DNA: TGTGCCAGCAGTTACGGGGCTTTCGACACTGAAGCTTTCTTT; CDR3: CASSYGAFDTEAFF